These 31 T cell receptor beta chains were sequenced from one sample in a study of blood T cell repertoires in COVID-19 (dated by TCRdb to about 2020). The library was made by the immunoSEQ multiplex PCR assay. TCRdb's version of the immuneACCESS table is confined to in-frame rearrangements and falls short of the full clone set. An unresolved V gene accounts for under half of the shortfall where checked; the remainder is of unknown origin. This sample has about 75,000 clones in its table, and roughly 90% of those were observed once. The leading ten clones occupy just over 2.5% of the sample. The sequenced material came from peripheral blood. These receptors originate from a human donor in a cohort sampled during active COVID-19.

This chain connects TRBV7-2 to TRBJ2-3; 8 nucleotides agree with TRBD2. Germline V lookup: CDR1 SGHTA, CDR2 FQGNSA. The V and J ends lost 6 bases and 2 bases, in that order; junction bases with no gene match: 7. There are 15 residues in the CDR3. CDR3 coding DNA: TGTGCCAGCAGGTCCGGGACTAGGTACACAGATACGCAGTATTTT. As protein: CASRSGTRYTDTQYF.

The rearrangement links TRBV7-2 to TRBJ2-3, with 9 bases identical to TRBD1. This CDR3 has 14 amino acids. Germline loops: CDR1 SGHTA, CDR2 FQGNSA. The V and J ends lost 5 bases and 1 base, in that order; junction bases with no gene match: 1. The CDR3 DNA reads TGTGCCAGCAGCCGGGACAGGGGCACAGATACGCAGTATTTT. It specifies CASSRDRGTDTQYF.

The chain uses TRBV5-1 and TRBJ2-1, with D maybe TRBD2 (6 bases). Germline V lookup: CDR1 SGHRS, CDR2 YFSETQ. The CDR3 sequence is 15 residues long. Deletions cut 3 bases from V and 6 bases from J, with 16 bases between. In nucleotides, the CDR3 is TGCGCCAGCAGCTGGCCCGGCGGGGTGTCCAATGAGCAGTTCTTC. This gives the protein CASSWPGGVSNEQFF.

V gene TRBV9 combines with J gene TRBJ2-2; TRBD2 matches 7 bases. V lost 4 bases, J lost 7 bases, and 13 bases stayed unmatched. The CDR3 has 16 residues. Per the germline V gene, CDR1 is SGDLS and CDR2 is YYNGEE. CDR3: CASSPNGPGRIGELFF. The CDR3 DNA is TGTGCCAGCAGCCCCAATGGGCCCGGGAGGATCGGGGAGCTGTTTTTT.

The chain is built from TRBV11-2 and TRBJ2-3; 9 nucleotides align to TRBD2. This CDR3 has 16 amino acids. The junction had 8 bases not matched to a gene; V was cut back by 7 bases and J by 0 bases. Germline V gene data show CDR1 as SGHAT and CDR2 as FQNNGV. DNA of the CDR3: TGTGCCAGCACCCTAGCGGGAATACCTAGCACAGATACGCAGTATTTT. This sequence encodes CASTLAGIPSTDTQYF.

The genes are TRBV5-1 and TRBJ2-7; 8 bases match TRBD1. This CDR3 is 15 amino acids long. Per germline, CDR1 SGHRS and CDR2 YFSETQ. The trim removed 3 bases at V and 2 bases at J, leaving 7 bases unmatched. The CDR3 DNA reads as TGCGCCAGCAGCTGGCTACCGGGACAGGCCTACGAGCAGTACTTC. Translated: CASSWLPGQAYEQYF. The full variable domain, completed using reference TRBV5-1 and TRBJ2-7, is KAGVTQTPRYLIKTRGQQVTLSCSPISGHRSVSWYQQTPGQGLQFLFEYFSETQRNKGNFPGRFSGRQFSNSRSEMNVSTLELGDSALYLCASSWLPGQAYEQYFGPGTRLTVT.

This chain connects TRBV6-6 to TRBJ2-7; 10 bases line up with TRBD2. The CDR3 contains 14 residues. In germline, CDR1 is MNHNY, CDR2 SVGAGI (reference sequence). Trimming cost V 7 bases and J 4 bases; bases outside gene matches: 7. CDR3 sequence (DNA): TGTGCCAGCACCTCCGGGACTAGCGTTTACGAGCAGTACTTC. Translating gives CASTSGTSVYEQYF.

This clone was counted once. V gene TRBV19 combines with J gene TRBJ2-3, with 8 nucleotides matching TRBD2. This CDR3 comprises 12 residues. Germline CDR1 LNHDA, CDR2 SQIVND (reference sequence). The V gene end was trimmed by 6 bases and the J gene end by 5 bases; junction bases not matched to a gene: 1. The CDR3 is CASRAGVDTQYF. The DNA for the CDR3 is TGTGCCAGTAGAGCGGGGGTAGATACGCAGTATTTT.

The V call is TRBV9, the J call TRBJ2-5, with 13 bases identical to TRBD2. The CDR3 contains 21 residues. Germline V gives CDR1 SGDLS, CDR2 YYNGEE. The junction had 15 bases not matched to a gene; V was cut back by 0 bases and J by 1 base. Written as DNA, the CDR3 is TGTGCCAGCAGCGTAGTAGGGGGCCAAGGACTAGCGGGAGTCAGCCAAGAGACCCAGTACTTC. This translates into CASSVVGGQGLAGVSQETQYF.

The V and J genes are TRBV7-2 and TRBJ2-2, with 7 nucleotides matching TRBD2. Germline CDR1 SGHTA, CDR2 FQGNSA. V was clipped by 6 bases and J by 1 base; unmatched bases: 8. The CDR3 extends over 16 amino acids. The CDR3 region has the DNA TGTGCCAGCAGTTTTTCGATAGCGGGGAACACCGGGGAGCTGTTTTTT. Amino acid sequence: CASSFSIAGNTGELFF.

V and J are TRBV2 and TRBJ2-7; 10 nucleotides match TRBD1. Germline values: CDR1 SNHLY, CDR2 FYNNEI. V lost 5 bases, J lost 3 bases, and 10 bases stayed unmatched. There are 16 residues in the CDR3. The CDR3: CASSPSPDRGYYEQYF. CDR3 sequence (DNA): TGTGCCAGCAGTCCCAGCCCGGACAGGGGGTACTACGAGCAGTACTTC.

This chain uses TRBV19 with TRBJ1-2, with 8 bases aligning to TRBD1. The CDR3 runs 14 residues. V was clipped by 8 bases and J by 4 bases; unmatched bases: 9. The germline V gene encodes CDR1 LNHDA and CDR2 SQIVND (reference sequence). The CDR3 region is CASFQGAAPYGYTF. CDR3 nucleotides: TGTGCCAGTTTTCAGGGGGCGGCCCCCTATGGCTACACCTTC.

V gene TRBV4-2 combines with J gene TRBJ2-2, with 7 bases matching TRBD2. With 0 bases clipped from V and 7 bases from J, the junction kept 14 bases outside the gene matches. This CDR3 region has 18 residues. Germline CDR1 is LGHNA and CDR2 is YNFKEQ. Here the CDR3 reads CASSQELSASGRNGELFF. DNA of the CDR3: TGTGCCAGCAGCCAAGAGTTGTCGGCTAGCGGAAGGAACGGGGAGCTGTTTTTT.

This chain connects TRBV12-3 or TRBV12-4 to TRBJ1-1, with no clear D. The CDR3 covers 10 residues. V was cut by 6 bases and J by 7 bases, with 6 bases left in between. This chain's CDR3 is CASSRGEAFF. The CDR3 region has the DNA TGTGCCAGCAGCCGGGGTGAAGCTTTCTTT.

J is TRBJ2-7 and V is TRBV9, with a tentative D call TRBD2 (6 bases). The CDR3 covers 13 residues. Germline loops: CDR1 SGDLS, CDR2 YYNGEE. V was trimmed by 5 bases and J by 6 bases, leaving 15 bases between them. CDR3: CASSETSSAEQYF. CDR3 coding DNA: TGTGCCAGCAGTGAAACTTCTAGCGCCGAGCAGTACTTC.

In nucleotides, the CDR3 is TGCGCCAGCAGCCAAGCTAGGGGTGGTCGTCGGGCCGTCACAGATACGCAGTATTTT. Translated: CASSQARGGRRAVTDTQYF. The V call is TRBV4-1, the J call TRBJ2-3; perhaps TRBD1 as D (5 bases). This CDR3 is built from 19 residues. Trimming took off 1 base at V and 2 bases at J, with 22 bases between the two ends. In germline, CDR1 is MGHRA, CDR2 YSYEKL.

The chain has TRBV2 and TRBJ2-1; TRBD1 is a possible D gene (6 bases). The germline V gene encodes CDR1 SNHLY and CDR2 FYNNEI. The germline V and J ends were trimmed by 6 bases and 3 bases, with 12 bases remaining between them. The CDR3 sequence is 14 residues long. The CDR3 spells CASRQGPDYNEQFF. The CDR3 region has the DNA TGTGCCAGCAGACAGGGTCCGGACTACAATGAGCAGTTCTTC.

The chain joins TRBV29-1 to TRBJ2-5; a weak D match, TRBD1 (5 bases). This CDR3 is 13 amino acids long. V was clipped by 5 bases and J by 0 bases, with 10 bases between them. From germline, CDR1 is SQVTM and CDR2 ANQGSEA. CDR3 nucleotides: TGCAGCGTTAACACAGGAAACCAAGAGACCCAGTACTTC. Amino acids: CSVNTGNQETQYF.

The chain recombines TRBV18 with TRBJ2-1, with TRBD2 identical over 7 bases. This CDR3 is built from 15 residues. V gave up 1 base and J gave up 6 bases; unmatched junction bases: 6. CDR1 is KGHSH and CDR2 is LQKENI in the germline V gene. CDR3 nucleotides: TGTGCCAGCTCACCACGCTCTAGCGGTGGCAATGAGCAGTTCTTC. Protein sequence: CASSPRSSGGNEQFF.

The chain combines TRBV9 with TRBJ2-3; a weak D match, TRBD2 (6 bases). This CDR3 region has 14 residues. Germline loops: CDR1 SGDLS, CDR2 YYNGEE. V was cut by 3 bases and J by 0 bases, with 8 bases left in between. DNA of the CDR3: TGTGCCAGCAGCGGCGGGGTTAGCACAGATACGCAGTATTTT. Translating it yields CASSGGVSTDTQYF.

The chain joins TRBV11-2 to TRBJ1-5, with D perhaps TRBD1 (6 bases). The CDR3 has 15 residues. CDR1 and CDR2 (germline): SGHAT, FQNNGV. V was clipped by 5 bases and J by 0 bases, with 11 bases between them. The CDR3 loop reads CASSVDRHSNQPQHF. The CDR3 DNA sequence: TGTGCCAGCAGCGTGGACAGACATAGCAATCAGCCCCAGCATTTT.

A single count supports this clone. This chain uses TRBV15 with TRBJ2-5; 9 nucleotides match TRBD2. CDR1 LNHNV and CDR2 YYDKDF come from the germline V gene (reference sequence). With 2 bases clipped from V and 4 bases from J, the junction kept 5 bases outside the gene matches. The CDR3 sequence is 15 residues long. CDR3 protein: CATSRTGRGGETQYF. The CDR3 DNA is TGTGCCACCAGCAGAACCGGGCGGGGGGGAGAGACCCAGTACTTC.

This clone has just one count. V and J are TRBV7-2 and TRBJ2-5, with 11 bases aligning to TRBD2. Trimming removed 0 bases from V and 4 bases from J; junction bases left unmatched: 13. The germline CDR1 and CDR2 sequences are SGHTA and FQGNSA. This CDR3 region has 19 residues. The CDR3, as DNA: TGTGCCAGCAGCTTAGCAAGTAGCGGGGGGGCGTTGAGGCGAGAGACCCAGTACTTC. Translated, it gives CASSLASSGGALRRETQYF. Filled out from reference TRBV7-2 and TRBJ2-5, the complete variable domain reads GAGVSQSPSNKVTEKGKDVELRCDPISGHTALYWYRQSLGQGLEFLIYFQGNSAPDKSGLPSDRFSAERTGGSVSTLTIQRTQQEDSAVYLCASSLASSGGALRRETQYFGPGTRLLVL.

The CDR3 spells CASGTGYNSPLHF. The CDR3 DNA is TGTGCCAGCGGGACAGGGTATAATTCACCCCTCCACTTT. The chain carries TRBV27 and TRBJ1-6; 9 bases map to TRBD1. V trimming: 8 bases; J trimming: 4 bases; junction bases outside the gene matches: 0. The CDR3 contains 13 residues. CDR1 MNHEY and CDR2 SMNVEV come from the germline V gene (reference sequence).

The V and J genes are TRBV27 and TRBJ2-7, with D maybe TRBD2 (6 bases). The CDR3 runs to 14 residues. V was clipped by 4 bases and J by 0 bases, with 10 bases between them. The V gene's germline CDR1 is MNHEY and CDR2 SMNVEV (reference sequence). The CDR3 is CASSSGGSSYEQYF. The DNA for the CDR3 is TGTGCCAGCAGTTCCGGGGGTAGCTCCTACGAGCAGTACTTC.

This chain joins TRBV3-1 (or the pseudogene TRBV3-2) and TRBJ2-2; tentative D call: TRBD2 (7 bases). The CDR3 totals 17 residues. Germline values: CDR1 LGHDT, CDR2 YNNKEL (reference sequence). Trimming shortened V by 5 bases and J by 1 base, and 17 bases separated the two germline ends. CDR3 sequence (DNA): TGTGCCAGCAGCTTCCAGGGGCTAGCGGTGAACACCGGGGAGCTGTTTTTT. This gives the protein CASSFQGLAVNTGELFF.

The chain is built from TRBV6-2 or TRBV6-3 and TRBJ1-5; D perhaps matches TRBD1 (5 bases). The CDR3 spans 17 residues. Per germline, CDR1 MNHEY and CDR2 SVGEGT. Trimming pared 0 bases from V and 6 bases from J, leaving 18 bases between. DNA of the CDR3: TGTGCCAGCAGTTACTCAACGGGGGGGGTAAGAAGTCAGCCCCAGCATTTT. Amino acid sequence: CASSYSTGGVRSQPQHF.

This chain joins TRBV4-3 and TRBJ2-5; 9 bases are a match to TRBD1. Germline lookup yields CDR1 LGHNA and CDR2 YSLEER. J was trimmed by 0 bases and V by 3 bases; bases with no gene match: 8. CDR3 length: 17 amino acids. The CDR3 here is CASSQKSGTGYQETQYF. The CDR3 DNA follows: TGCGCCAGCAGCCAGAAGTCCGGGACAGGGTACCAAGAGACCCAGTACTTC.

The V and J genes are TRBV24-1 and TRBJ2-4, with 9 bases that match TRBD2. The CDR3 has 13 residues. Looked up from germline, CDR1 is KGHDR and CDR2 is SFDVKD. V lost 9 bases, J lost 7 bases, and 6 bases stayed unmatched. CDR3 nucleotide sequence: TGTGCCACCGCAGCTAGCGGGGTTAACATTCAGTACTTC. It translates to CATAASGVNIQYF.

This chain links TRBV5-6 with TRBJ2-6, with 11 bases matching TRBD1. The CDR3 is 19 residues long. V lost 3 bases to trimming and J lost 0 bases; unmatched junction nucleotides: 8. Germline V gene sequence: CDR1 SGHDT, CDR2 YYEEEE. The DNA for the CDR3 is TGTGCCAGCAGCTCCCGGGACAGGGGGGAGGGCTCTGGGGCCAACGTCCTGACTTTC. Protein product: CASSSRDRGEGSGANVLTF.

The V and J genes are TRBV7-2 and TRBJ2-1, with D tentatively TRBD2 (5 bases). The CDR3 has 13 residues. Germline lookup yields CDR1 SGHTA and CDR2 FQGNSA. V was shortened by 3 bases and J by 6 bases, with 9 bases between the two germline ends. CDR3 DNA: TGTGCCAGCAGCTTCCGGGATCGCAATGAGCAGTTCTTC. This gives the protein CASSFRDRNEQFF.